The 28 T cell receptor beta chains in this list originate from one sample, sequenced in a study of blood T cell repertoires in COVID-19. The table came from immunoSEQ multiplex PCR; TCRdb's copy has only in-frame clones and leaves some out. The table has fewer than 400,000 clones, approximately 89% seen once. Sequencing was performed on PBMCs or T cells enriched from blood (not recorded which). These receptors all stem from a woman in her twenties or thirties who had recovered from COVID-19.

The gene calls are TRBV7-9 and TRBJ1-1; the D is unclear. This CDR3 has 14 amino acids. V lost 0 bases to trimming and J lost 3 bases, with 8 bases between them. CDR1 is SEHNR, CDR2 FQNEAQ, per germline (reference sequence). The CDR3 DNA reads as TGTGCCAGCAGCTTAGCGCGAGCGCACACTGAAGCTTTCTTT. Protein: CASSLARAHTEAFF.

V gene TRBV30 combines with J gene TRBJ1-1; D gene uncertain. There are 14 residues in the CDR3. CDR1 and CDR2 from the germline V gene are GTSNPN and SVGIG (reference sequence). V was trimmed by 2 bases and J by 6 bases, leaving 16 bases between them. DNA for the CDR3: TGTGCCTGGAGTCCTTCCTTGGGAGATTCTGAAGCTTTCTTT. Residues: CAWSPSLGDSEAFF.

The chain links TRBV9 to TRBJ1-6, with 8 bases lining up with TRBD1. Germline trimming cut 4 bases from V and 10 bases from J; bases unmatched to any gene: 10. The CDR3 spans 15 residues. CDR1 and CDR2 from the germline V gene are SGDLS and YYNGEE. CDR3 nucleotides: TGTGCCAGCAGCCTGACAGGGGTAAGGGAGTCACCCCTCCACTTT. Translated: CASSLTGVRESPLHF.

V gene TRBV7-2 combines with J gene TRBJ2-7, with 8 bases fitting TRBD1. Trimming removed 0 bases from V and 3 bases from J; junction bases left unmatched: 7. Germline values: CDR1 SGHTA, CDR2 FQGNSA. CDR3 length equals 16 residues. The CDR3 sequence is CASSLAGQGTFYEQYF. In DNA, the CDR3 is TGTGCCAGCAGCTTAGCAGGACAGGGAACTTTCTACGAGCAGTACTTC.

The rearrangement uses TRBV12-2 and TRBJ1-6. TRBV12-2 is noted as a pseudogene. The CDR3 contains 14 residues. CDR3 loop: CALLNCTSPSPLHF. CDR3 bases: TGTGCACTGTTGAACTGCACTTCCCCCTCACCCCTCCACTTT.

The genes are TRBV14 and TRBJ1-2, with 9 bases aligning to TRBD1. The germline V gene has CDR1 SGHDN and CDR2 FVKESK. The CDR3 extends over 16 amino acids. V shed 0 bases, J shed 2 bases, and the junction held 4 bases outside the gene matches. This chain's CDR3 is CASSQEPDRGNYGYTF. CDR3 coding DNA: TGTGCCAGCAGCCAAGAACCCGACAGGGGGAACTATGGCTACACCTTC.

The V gene is TRBV19, the J gene TRBJ2-3, with TRBD2 identical over 13 bases. CDR3 length: 16 amino acids. CDR1 LNHDA and CDR2 SQIVND come from the germline V gene (reference sequence). J was trimmed by 4 bases and V by 3 bases; bases with no gene match: 4. This chain's CDR3 is CASSIYTSGRADTQYF. The CDR3 coding sequence is TGTGCCAGTAGTATCTATACTAGCGGGAGGGCAGATACGCAGTATTTT.

This clone was observed once. The chain has TRBV4-1 and TRBJ1-2; TRBD1 is a possible D gene (5 bases). The V gene's germline CDR1 is MGHRA and CDR2 YSYEKL. This CDR3 comprises 13 residues. Between the trimmed V and J ends, which lost 1 base and 8 bases, there was a span of 11 bases. The CDR3 coding sequence is TGCGCCAGCAGCCAAGGGGGAGGGACCGGCTACACCTTC. It specifies CASSQGGGTGYTF.

The chain employs TRBV21-1 and TRBJ1-5; the DNA was not compared with TRBD1, the D call given in the table. TRBV21-1 is annotated as a pseudogene. The CDR3 is made up of 19 amino acids. CDR3 DNA: TGTGCCAGCAGCAAAGCGCTTTGGGACAGCCAACTGTTCAATCAGCCCCAGCATTTT. Translating gives CASSKALWDSQLFNQPQHF.

The chain links TRBV19 to TRBJ2-2; no firm D call. Trimming took 3 bases from V and 8 from J, leaving 7 bases between them. Germline V gene lookup returns CDR1 LNHDA and CDR2 SQIVND (reference sequence). The CDR3 runs 12 residues. As DNA, the CDR3 is TGTGCCAGTAGTATGAGCCTGGGGGAGCTGTTTTTT. Translating it yields CASSMSLGELFF.

The chain combines TRBV7-6 with TRBJ2-5; 7 bases are shared with TRBD2. V shed 0 bases and J 3 bases; nucleotides not matched to a gene: 1. Per germline, CDR1 SGHVS and CDR2 FNYEAQ. CDR3 length: 14 residues. DNA of the CDR3: TGTGCCAGCAGCTTAGCGGGGGGGAAAGAGACCCAGTACTTC. Protein sequence: CASSLAGGKETQYF.

This clone was detected a few times. Distinct nucleotide sequences in the sample also encode this CDR3. The chain carries TRBV9 and TRBJ1-1; D is unclear. Germline-derived CDR1 and CDR2 are SGDLS and YYNGEE. The CDR3 runs 13 residues. V lost 0 bases to trimming and J lost 1 base, with 4 bases between them. The CDR3 here is CASSVAGNTEAFF. CDR3 DNA: TGTGCCAGCAGCGTAGCAGGGAACACTGAAGCTTTCTTT.

This clone was seen more than once but under ten times. The chain recombines TRBV7-3 with TRBJ2-1; 8 positions agree with TRBD2. Germline lookup yields CDR1 SGHTA and CDR2 FQGTGA. V lost 3 bases and J lost 4; bases outside the gene matches: 2. The CDR3 contains 14 residues. For the CDR3, the DNA is TGTGCCAGCAGCTTTAGCGGGGAATACAATGAGCAGTTCTTC. As protein: CASSFSGEYNEQFF.

CDR3 protein: CASSPAGGEAFF. The DNA of the CDR3 is TGTGCCAGCAGCCCCGCGGGGGGCGAAGCTTTCTTT. J is TRBJ1-1 and V is TRBV7-3, with D possibly matching TRBD1 (6 bases). Germline V lookup: CDR1 SGHTA, CDR2 FQGTGA. V was shortened by 5 bases and J by 8 bases, with 12 bases between the two germline ends. This CDR3 region has 12 residues. The entire variable domain, with the rest obtained from reference TRBV7-3 and TRBJ1-1, is as follows: GAGVSQTPSNKVTEKGKYVELRCDPISGHTALYWYRQSLGQGPEFLIYFQGTGAADDSGLPNDRFFAVRPEGSVSTLKIQRTERGDSAVYLCASSPAGGEAFFGQGTRLTVV.

In this sample, this clone turned up once. The rearrangement uses TRBV7-3 and TRBJ1-2; 9 nucleotides match TRBD1. The length of the CDR3 is 14 residues. Trimming took 5 bases from V and 4 from J; bases not matched to a gene: 5. CDR1 and CDR2 from the germline V gene are SGHTA and FQGTGA. CDR3 residues: CASSRTGDGYGYTF. In DNA form, the CDR3 reads TGTGCCAGCAGCAGGACAGGGGATGGCTATGGCTACACCTTC.

V usage is TRBV10-3 and J usage is TRBJ1-2; tentative D call: TRBD1 (5 bases). CDR1 and CDR2 from the germline V gene are ENHRY and SYGVKD. Deletions cut 4 bases from V and 4 bases from J, with 10 bases between. This CDR3 contains 13 residues. The CDR3 protein is CAISVSDSYGYTF. As DNA, the CDR3 is TGTGCCATCAGTGTCTCCGACAGCTATGGCTACACCTTC.

The CDR3 DNA reads as TGTGCCAGTAGAGATTGGACAGGATACAATCAGCCCCAGCATTTT. Translated, it gives CASRDWTGYNQPQHF. V usage is TRBV19 and J usage is TRBJ1-5, with 7 bases lining up with TRBD1. This CDR3 comprises 15 residues. Germline V CDR1 and CDR2: LNHDA, SQIVND (reference sequence). J gave up 3 bases and V 6 bases, and 8 bases lay outside the gene matches.

The J gene is TRBJ2-7, the V gene TRBV6-5, with D perhaps TRBD2 (5 bases). Between the trimmed V and J ends, which lost 0 bases and 0 bases, there was a span of 9 bases. Looked up from germline, CDR1 is MNHEY and CDR2 is SVGAGI. The CDR3 runs 15 residues. The CDR3 nucleotides read TGTGCCAGCAGTTACTCGGGGAGTACCTCCTACGAGCAGTACTTC. Translating it yields CASSYSGSTSYEQYF.

J is TRBJ2-2 and V is TRBV5-1, with 12 bases that match TRBD2. V gave up 0 bases and J gave up 0 bases; unmatched junction bases: 6. The CDR3 is 19 amino acids. Germline V lookup: CDR1 SGHRS, CDR2 YFSETQ. The CDR3 nucleotides read TGCGCCAGCAGCTTGGCCGTCTCTAGCGGGAGGGCGAACACCGGGGAGCTGTTTTTT. Translation gives CASSLAVSSGRANTGELFF.

The gene calls are TRBV7-2 and TRBJ2-7; D gene unclear. This CDR3 is 12 amino acids long. The V and J ends lost 5 bases and 0 bases respectively, with 5 bases between them. The germline gives CDR1 SGHTA, CDR2 FQGNSA. The CDR3 region is CASSPISYEQYF. CDR3 nucleotide sequence: TGTGCCAGCAGCCCCATCTCCTACGAGCAGTACTTC.

The chain employs TRBV21-1 and TRBJ2-5; the DNA was not compared with TRBD2, the D call given in the table. TRBV21-1 has pseudogene status. This CDR3 has 14 amino acids. This CDR3 reads CASTSTLSGETQYF. The CDR3 DNA sequence: TGTGCCAGTACATCGACTCTATCTGGGGAGACCCAGTACTTC.

Worth noting for this clone: Relative to the germline gene, one junction end is altered; a read error may explain this. The chain combines TRBV10-3 with TRBJ2-2, with 12 bases fitting TRBD2. The CDR3 spans 19 residues. Germline V gene lookup returns CDR1 ENHRY and CDR2 SYGVKD. This CDR3 reads CAITEVKTSGGLNTGELFF. CDR3 nucleotide sequence: TGTGCCATCACTGAGGTCAAAACTAGCGGGGGGTTGAACACCGGGGAGCTGTTTTTT.

The rearrangement links TRBV5-1 to TRBJ2-7; TRBD1 matches at 7 bases. The length of the CDR3 is 14 residues. Per the germline V gene, CDR1 is SGHRS and CDR2 is YFSETQ. V lost 8 bases, J lost 6 bases, and 14 bases stayed unmatched. CDR3 DNA: TGCGCCAGTAACCACGGGACAGATCATTTCGAGCAGTACTTC. Its translation: CASNHGTDHFEQYF.

The V and J genes are TRBV11-2 and TRBJ2-7; 8 bases are shared with TRBD1. The CDR3 loop spans 16 amino acids. Germline V CDR1 and CDR2: SGHAT, FQNNGV. Unmatched junction bases numbered 13, after V lost 3 bases and J lost 6 bases. The CDR3 sequence: CASSFKMAGGAAEQYF. The CDR3 nucleotides are TGTGCCAGCAGCTTTAAGATGGCAGGGGGCGCGGCCGAGCAGTACTTC.

This clone was seen a single time. The CDR3 DNA sequence: TGTGCCAGCAGTTTACTCCCGGGGTACACCTCCTACGAGCAGTACTTC. Amino acids: CASSLLPGYTSYEQYF. The chain is built from TRBV28 and TRBJ2-7; weak D call: TRBD2 (5 bases). This CDR3 contains 16 residues. V gave up 2 bases and J gave up 0 bases, with 14 bases separating them. Germline CDR1 and CDR2: MDHEN and SYDVKM.

This clone appeared a few times. This chain links TRBV30 with TRBJ2-1, with 7 bases fitting TRBD2. The CDR3 is 14 amino acids. The junction had 9 bases not matched to a gene; V was cut back by 3 bases and J by 7 bases. Germline CDR1 and CDR2: GTSNPN and SVGIG (reference sequence). CDR3 nucleotide sequence: TGTGCCTGGAGGTCCGGACTAGGAAATAATGAGCAGTTCTTC. As protein: CAWRSGLGNNEQFF.

This chain links TRBV5-1 with TRBJ2-5; 10 bases map to TRBD2. Germline loops: CDR1 SGHRS, CDR2 YFSETQ. V lost 5 bases to trimming and J lost 10 bases; unmatched junction nucleotides: 8. The CDR3 totals 13 residues. The CDR3 here is CASRLAGALFQYF. CDR3 in DNA: TGCGCCAGCAGGCTAGCGGGGGCCCTCTTCCAGTACTTC.

The J gene is TRBJ1-3, the V gene TRBV5-4; D is ambiguous. The V gene's germline CDR1 is SGHNT and CDR2 YYREEE (reference sequence). The CDR3 extends over 13 amino acids. V shed 3 bases and J shed 4 bases, with 8 bases lying between them. The CDR3 sequence is CASSSRGGNTIYF. The CDR3 DNA sequence: TGTGCCAGCAGCTCCCGCGGAGGAAACACCATATATTTT.